The subject of this entry is one TCR beta chain. This CDR3 is built from 16 residues. Between the trimmed V and J ends, which lost 2 bases and 4 bases, there was a span of 17 bases. Germline-derived CDR1 and CDR2 are SGHVS and FQNEAQ. This sample is drawn from a study of OX40 agonist ivuxolimab in advanced cancers. Sequencing used immunoSEQ multiplex PCR; TCRdb keeps in-frame clones, though not all of them. The sample shows about 60,000 clones, about 86% of them seen only once. The input for sequencing was CD4+ or CD8+ T cells sorted from blood, taken in a trial of the OX40 agonist ivuxolimab. This TCR was recovered from an adult with an advanced solid tumor such as melanoma, head and neck, liver or kidney cancer. The chain links TRBV7-8 to TRBJ1-1; D may be TRBD1 (5 bases). CDR3 region: CASSLLIIGRGTEAFF. The DNA of the CDR3 is TGTGCCAGCAGCTTACTGATTATTGGAAGGGGCACTGAAGCTTTCTTT.